This TCR beta chain originates from a study of T-cell reconstitution after alpha-beta-depleted transplantation in children (dated by TCRdb to between 2015 and 2016). A note on the overall study: Using TCR repertoire profiling, the study quantitatively followed how T-cell immune reconstitution unfolded in children after TCRalphabeta/CD19-depleted allogeneic hematopoietic cell transplantation.

Libraries were built with PCR. Data came from an Illumina HiSeq 2500. TCR library preparation used molecular barcoding, with unique molecular identifiers applied to normalize quantification of the TCRbeta repertoire. TCRdb's own reprocessing of the public reads used fastp at Q25 and MiXCR and kept productive beta chains. Entries that share a CDR3 protein sequence are merged under the most common genes and DNA. This sample gives approximately 640,000 distinct CDR3 sequences in total; approximately 15% of them show up just once. The ten largest clones take up approximately 1% of the sample. This clonotype was seen a few times. Its antigen is currently not known. No base qualities exist here, and no much larger clone lies one base off it. As encoded in the germline V gene, CDR1 is SGHAT while CDR2 is FQNNGV. The CDR3, from cysteine to phenylalanine, totals 17 residues. Only CDR3 DNA is held: 51 bases, read in frame from base 1. For this chain, trimming is 0 bases at the V end and 6 bases at the J end, and the number of junction bases without a gene match is 13.

Sequences were derived from PBMCs from the stem cell graft donor, sampled from the stem cell graft. The TCR comes from a human donor who donated a stem cell graft to a child with acute myeloid leukemia. The rearranged chain carries TRBV11-2 and TRBJ2-7; TRBD2 lines up with 8 middle nucleotides. The DNA reads as follows: TGTGCCAGCAGCTTAGATATCCCGGGGGGGCCATCCGGCGAGCAGTACTTC. Its translation reads: CASSLDIPGGPSGEQYF. Extended through the reference TRBV11-2 and TRBJ2-7 proteins, this CDR3 yields the full variable domain: EAGVAQSPRYKIIEKRQSVAFWCNPISGHATLYWYQQILGQGPKLLIQFQNNGVVDDSQLPKDRFSAERLKGVDSTLKIQPAKLEDSAVYLCASSLDIPGGPSGEQYFGPGTRLTVT.